The T cell receptor (beta chain) under discussion was sequenced for a study of esophageal squamous cell carcinoma under preoperative chemotherapy. With regard to this clonotype: What it binds is unknown.

Time point defined: before preoperative PTX-NDP chemotherapy. Patients received paclitaxel-nedaplatin as preoperative chemotherapy before surgery. From the PCR reads, TCRdb called clonotypes with MiXCR, one entry per CDR3 protein. The table has 15,000 to 20,000 distinct CDR3 sequences, 40% to 50% seen once; the top ten hold roughly 29%. The study's findings and limits: Post-treatment tumor-infiltrating lymphocytes appeared partly derived from peripheral T cells migrating into the tumor. After paclitaxel-nedaplatin, abundant clones were more likely to contract than amplify. Tumor-infiltrating lymphocytes showed no significant post-chemotherapy TCR diversity increase, unlike peripheral T cells.

Germline lookup yields CDR1 SEHNR and CDR2 FQNEAQ (reference sequence). V lost 1 base, J lost 6 bases, and 10 bases lay in between. The CDR3 runs to 13 residues. The sequence was collected from a human donor with esophageal squamous cell carcinoma. The donor label of this sample is uncertain. V and J are TRBV7-9 and TRBJ2-7; D ambiguous. This material was acquired from a patient given preoperative chemotherapy. Written as DNA, the CDR3 is TGTGCCAGCAGCTTAGATCAGACGGGCGAGCAGTACTTC. Protein product: CASSLDQTGEQYF.